This section outlines one TCR beta chain sequence together with its context. The protocol was immunoSEQ multiplex PCR, while the TCRdb copy is restricted to in-frame clones and leaves out a portion. The data show about 380,000 clones, over 75% seen once. The source of the sample is a study of blood T cell repertoires in COVID-19. The participants were between about 18 and 90 years old and came from some 25 US areas. Cohorts were based on clinical histories the participants reported. The germline CDR1 and CDR2 sequences are ENHRY and SYGVKD. This CDR3 region has 13 residues. The V end lost 11 bases, the J end lost 2 bases, and 15 bases lay between the germline ends.

The J gene is TRBJ1-1, the V gene TRBV10-3; a weak D match, TRBD1 (5 bases). Sequencing input: PBMCs or T cells enriched from blood (not recorded which). The receptor was isolated from a man aged 25-45 years who had recovered from COVID-19. The DNA for the CDR3 is TGTGCCTCCTCGGAACGGACAAACACTGAAGCTTTCTTT. Translating it yields CASSERTNTEAFF.